This T cell receptor (beta chain) was recovered during a study of T-cell reconstitution after alpha-beta-depleted transplantation in children. A TCRbeta library incorporating unique molecular identifiers was prepared. TCRdb used MiXCR to reprocess the PCR reads, holding one entry per CDR3 protein. The sample yields 90,000 to 100,000 distinct CDR3 sequences, about a quarter seen once. The CDR3 consists of 13 residues. Trimming cost V 5 bases and J 6 bases, with 11 bases left between them. The germline V gene encodes CDR1 MDHEN and CDR2 SYDVKM. The specimen comprised PBMCs, sampled before TCRalphabeta/CD19-depleted stem cell transplant. This chain uses TRBV28 with TRBJ1-5; maybe TRBD1 (5 bases). This sequence was found in a boy younger than 10 with acute lymphoblastic leukemia, due to receive a stem cell transplant. Here the CDR3 reads CASSAGGSQPQHF. The CDR3, as DNA: TGTGCCAGCAGTGCGGGGGGTAGTCAGCCCCAGCATTTT.